This T cell receptor (beta chain) was observed in a study of human T cells and chemical hapten exposure. Study details: Investigators sensitized 2 cm by 2 cm of upper inner arm skin with 2% DPC. The variation in per-sample TCR yields arose mainly from small differences in pooled library volumes. Overall study results and limits: Patch test score rose with PT1 expanded TCR count, significant at thresholds 8, 16 and 32, not 4.

This clonotype was detected many times. Its antigen is unknown. The time point was: patch test 1, 2 weeks after DPC sensitization. Indicated treatment: therapeutic diphenylcyclopropenone sensitization with weekly scalp DPC. Per germline, CDR1 SQVTM and CDR2 ANQGSEA. The CDR3 is 13 amino acids. With 2 bases removed from V and 1 base from J, the gap between germline ends came to 9 bases. MiXCR was run by TCRdb on the RACE reads, yielding one entry per CDR3 protein. The sample yields 180,000 or so distinct CDR3 sequences, more than 14% seen once. The source was whole blood, collected in connection with sensitization to the hapten diphenylcyclopropenone (DPC). J is TRBJ2-7 and V is TRBV29-1; possibly TRBD2 for D (5 bases). This receptor was taken from a woman aged 25 to 39 with alopecia areata. Some clones in this sample may be carry-over from other donors' samples. CDR3 region: CSVESGVSYEQYF. Written as DNA, the CDR3 is TGCAGCGTTGAATCCGGGGTATCCTACGAGCAGTACTTC.